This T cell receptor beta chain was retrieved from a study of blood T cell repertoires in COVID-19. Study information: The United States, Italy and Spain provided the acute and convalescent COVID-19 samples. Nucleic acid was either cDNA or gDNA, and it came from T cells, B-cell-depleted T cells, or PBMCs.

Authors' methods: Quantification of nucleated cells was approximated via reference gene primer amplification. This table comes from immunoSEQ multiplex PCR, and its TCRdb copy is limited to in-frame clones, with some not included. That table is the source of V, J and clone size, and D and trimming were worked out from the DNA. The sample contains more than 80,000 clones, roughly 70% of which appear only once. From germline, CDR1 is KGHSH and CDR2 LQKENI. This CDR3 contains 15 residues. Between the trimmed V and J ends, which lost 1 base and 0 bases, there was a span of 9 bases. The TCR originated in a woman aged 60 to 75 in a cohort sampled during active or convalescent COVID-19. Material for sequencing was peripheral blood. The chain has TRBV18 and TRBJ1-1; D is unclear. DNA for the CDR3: TGTGCCAGCTCACCACGCGAGCCGATGAACACTGAAGCTTTCTTT. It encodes CASSPREPMNTEAFF.